This T cell receptor (beta chain) came from a study of shared clonotypes between healthy human individuals. TCRdb keeps only in-frame clones here, not all; method: immunoSEQ multiplex PCR. The sample has roughly 2 million clones, roughly 94% seen once. The CDR3 spans 17 residues. The junction had 8 bases not matched to a gene; V was cut back by 0 bases and J by 2 bases. CDR1 and CDR2 (germline): PRHDT, FYEKMQ (reference sequence). V gene TRBV13 combines with J gene TRBJ2-3; TRBD1 matches at 7 bases. Sequences were obtained from naive CD4+ T cells sorted from blood. As for subset: CD45RA+ positively selected. The sequence was obtained from a man between 18 and 35 years old in good health. CDR3 amino acids: CASSLGHTGAFTDTQYF. The CDR3 coding sequence is TGTGCCAGCAGCTTAGGCCATACAGGGGCGTTCACAGATACGCAGTATTTT. Together with reference TRBV13 and TRBJ2-3, the CDR3 gives the full variable domain: AAGVIQSPRHLIKEKRETATLKCYPIPRHDTVYWYQQGPGQDPQFLISFYEKMQSDKGSIPDRFSAQQFSDYHSELNMSSLELGDSALYFCASSLGHTGAFTDTQYFGPGTRLTVL.